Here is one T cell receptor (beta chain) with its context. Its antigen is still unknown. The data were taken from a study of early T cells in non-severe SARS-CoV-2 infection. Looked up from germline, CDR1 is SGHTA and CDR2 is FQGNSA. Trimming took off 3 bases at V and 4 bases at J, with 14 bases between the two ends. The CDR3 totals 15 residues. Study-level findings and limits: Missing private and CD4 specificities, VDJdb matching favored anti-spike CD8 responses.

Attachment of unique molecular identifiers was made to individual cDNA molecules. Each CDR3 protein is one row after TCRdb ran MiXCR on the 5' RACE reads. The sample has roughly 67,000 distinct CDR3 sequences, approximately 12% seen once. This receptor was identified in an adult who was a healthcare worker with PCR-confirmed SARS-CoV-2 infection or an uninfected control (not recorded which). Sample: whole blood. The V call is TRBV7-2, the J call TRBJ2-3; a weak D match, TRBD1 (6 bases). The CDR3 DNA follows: TGTGCCAGCAGCTTTGGGGACCAGGGGTCAGATACGCAGTATTTT. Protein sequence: CASSFGDQGSDTQYF.